Listed below are T cell receptor beta chains from one sample, sequenced in a study of T cell changes during pregnancy in multiple sclerosis. The assay was immunoSEQ multiplex PCR, and TCRdb's table has in-frame clones only and misses some. The repertoire holds 85,000 to 130,000 clones, with about 90% as singletons. Sequencing used peripheral blood, obtained before pregnancy. Receptor source: a female donor with multiple sclerosis, enrolled in a pregnancy study. The CDR3 runs from the conserved cysteine through the conserved F or W. Only part of the rows carry a size: once, few, many, or a class if the clone is expanded.

V gene: TRBV5-1
clone size: NA
CDR3 protein: CASSLGETGELFF

V gene: TRBV4-1
clone size: NA
CDR3 protein: CASSQGEGTGGFNEQFF

V gene: TRBV5-8
clone size: NA
CDR3 protein: CASSLQGGTDTQYF

V gene: TRBV5-1
clone size: NA
CDR3 protein: CASSTQVSSYNEQFF

V gene: TRBV5-4
clone size: NA
CDR3 protein: CASSLVSGKETQYF

V gene: TRBV4-1
clone size: NA
CDR3 protein: CASSQAPPGGYGYTF

V gene: TRBV6-5
clone size: NA
CDR3 protein: CASSYYVSGGNGELFF

V gene: TRBV19
clone size: few
CDR3 protein: CATAPGQGGSPLHF

V gene: TRBV7-3
clone size: NA
CDR3 protein: CASRLDRGSGYTF

V gene: TRBV11-2
clone size: NA
CDR3 protein: CASSLDLWDRGDEQFF

V gene: TRBV6-1
clone size: NA
CDR3 protein: CATRPSGQTYEQYF

V gene: TRBV9
clone size: NA
CDR3 protein: CASSVDPSGQGADEQYF

V gene: TRBV5-5
clone size: NA
CDR3 protein: CASSAGTGTAPLHF

V gene: TRBV9
clone size: NA
CDR3 protein: CASSVGVRPTSNQPQHF

V gene: TRBV29-1
clone size: once
CDR3 protein: CSVESYIPDRAGYTF

V gene: TRBV27
clone size: NA
CDR3 protein: CASKPGVSYGYTF

V gene: TRBV28
clone size: NA
CDR3 protein: CASTNRGRYQETQYF

V gene: TRBV21-1
clone size: NA
CDR3 protein: CASSKVGVGGVDTEAFF

V gene: TRBV19
clone size: NA
CDR3 protein: CASRSGQGAGNEQFF

V gene: TRBV9
clone size: NA
CDR3 protein: CASSVGGGGISGNTIYF

V gene: TRBV5-1
clone size: NA
CDR3 protein: CASSTGQGIRETQYF

V gene: TRBV5-1
clone size: NA
CDR3 protein: CASSETQGGEQFF

V gene: TRBV6-5
clone size: NA
CDR3 protein: CASSYSIRDMNTEAFF

V gene: TRBV19
clone size: few
CDR3 protein: CASGTSGVAHEQYF

V gene: TRBV25-1
clone size: NA
CDR3 protein: CASSAQGQGSTEAFF

V gene: TRBV19
clone size: NA
CDR3 protein: CATKQSAGSSYNEQFF

V gene: TRBV28
clone size: NA
CDR3 protein: CASSRSGPATNEKLFF

V gene: TRBV7-3
clone size: NA
CDR3 protein: CASSLNSQSYGYTF

V gene: TRBV7-2
clone size: NA
CDR3 protein: CASSLFLAGYNEQFF

V gene: TRBV6-1
clone size: NA
CDR3 protein: CASSTYVGGVNGYTF

V gene: TRBV5-1
clone size: NA
CDR3 protein: CASSLPRSSGANVLTF

V gene: TRBV6-5
clone size: NA
CDR3 protein: CASSPKTYEQYF

V gene: TRBV19
clone size: NA
CDR3 protein: CASSTGTSKVLGTQYF

V gene: TRBV11-3
clone size: NA
CDR3 protein: CASSTRKDRTGYTF

V gene: TRBV10-3
clone size: NA
CDR3 protein: CAIMEGASNTEAFF

V gene: TRBV11-2
clone size: NA
CDR3 protein: CASSLVGKSRDRGVYGYTF

V gene: TRBV14
clone size: NA
CDR3 protein: CASSQETGDSYNEQFF

V gene: TRBV6-1
clone size: NA
CDR3 protein: CASSELLAGDADTQYF

V gene: TRBV19
clone size: few
CDR3 protein: CASSRDRGGGNQPQHF

V gene: TRBV29-1
clone size: NA
CDR3 protein: CSVEVQGSWNTEAFF

V gene: TRBV4-2
clone size: NA
CDR3 protein: CASSHPGTGSSFF

V gene: TRBV9
clone size: NA
CDR3 protein: CASSVAGPTYEQYF

V gene: TRBV5-6
clone size: NA
CDR3 protein: CASSLGTGTGGSHEQYF

V gene: TRBV28
clone size: NA
CDR3 protein: CASKRRDRLNTEAFF